These 8 T cell receptor beta chains share one sample of origin, sequenced in a study of blood T cell repertoires in COVID-19. Sequencing used immunoSEQ multiplex PCR; TCRdb keeps in-frame clones, though not all of them. The repertoire holds about 280,000 clones, with around 89% as singletons. Sequencing was carried out using peripheral blood. The receptor source for this set is a man between 40 and 49 years old with acute or convalescent COVID-19.

The rearrangement joins TRBV18 to TRBJ2-1; 11 bases are shared with TRBD2. Losses at the gene ends were 3 bases for V and 7 bases for J; bases not matched to a gene: 14. The CDR3 is made up of 18 amino acids. The germline V gene encodes CDR1 KGHSH and CDR2 LQKENI. The CDR3 is CASSPAPLAGGLRNEQFF. CDR3 in DNA: TGTGCCAGCTCACCGGCTCCGTTAGCGGGGGGGCTAAGGAATGAGCAGTTCTTC.

The V gene is TRBV10-3, the J gene TRBJ1-1; a weak D match, TRBD1 (5 bases). CDR3 length equals 11 residues. The ends were cut back, 8 bases at V and 13 bases at J, with 17 bases in the middle. Germline lookup yields CDR1 ENHRY and CDR2 SYGVKD. This CDR3 reads CAIGGGRSGFF. In DNA, the CDR3 is TGTGCCATCGGGGGAGGTCGAAGTGGTTTCTTT.

The chain has TRBV7-9 and TRBJ1-2; D is unresolved. Germline CDR1 is SEHNR and CDR2 is FQNEAQ (reference sequence). The CDR3 is 11 residues long. Deletions cut 5 bases from V and 7 bases from J, with 8 bases between. CDR3 region: CASSPAVGYTF. Written as DNA, the CDR3 is TGTGCCAGCAGCCCGGCGGTTGGCTACACCTTC.

The V call is TRBV6-5, the J call TRBJ2-1; D is perhaps TRBD2 (5 bases). CDR3 length: 13 residues. Germline lookup yields CDR1 MNHEY and CDR2 SVGAGI. Trimming stripped 6 bases from V and 6 bases from J, with 12 bases between. CDR3 bases: TGTGCCAGCAGCCCCGGACTGTTCAATGAGCAGTTCTTC. This codes for CASSPGLFNEQFF.

The chain is built from TRBV6-5 and TRBJ2-1; 11 bases are shared with TRBD2. The CDR3 length is 14 residues. The germline V gene has CDR1 MNHEY and CDR2 SVGAGI. After removal of 4 bases from V and 15 bases from J, the junction contained 11 bases not matched to a gene. The CDR3 bases are TGTGCCAGCAGTTTCTTGACTAGCGGGGCTGGGGGGTTCTTC. It encodes CASSFLTSGAGGFF.

The chain has TRBV6-1 and TRBJ1-5, with 8 bases aligning to TRBD1. The CDR3 is made up of 16 amino acids. Germline V gene data show CDR1 as MNHNS and CDR2 as SASEGT. V shed 2 bases and J 4 bases; nucleotides not matched to a gene: 7. The CDR3 nucleotides read TGTGCCAGCAGTGAATTACCAGGGGGCCTAAATCAGCCCCAGCATTTT. Its protein is CASSELPGGLNQPQHF.

The chain couples TRBV27 to TRBJ1-1; TRBD1 agrees at 7 bases. The CDR3 totals 15 residues. V gave up 4 bases and J gave up 1 base; unmatched junction bases: 6. Germline-derived CDR1 and CDR2 are MNHEY and SMNVEV (reference sequence). The CDR3 DNA sequence: TGTGCCAGCAGTTATCGAGGGGGCCCGAACACTGAAGCTTTCTTT. Protein sequence: CASSYRGGPNTEAFF.

The chain carries TRBV5-1 and TRBJ1-1; the D is unclear. This CDR3 region has 15 residues. Germline assignment: CDR1 SGHRS and CDR2 YFSETQ. Trimming removed 3 bases at V and 3 bases at J, with 15 bases between. DNA of the CDR3: TGCGCCAGCAGCTCTTTGTGGTGGAGGGACACTGAAGCTTTCTTT. It encodes CASSSLWWRDTEAFF.